Listed below are T cell receptor beta chains from one sample, sequenced in a study of T cells in Graves' hyperthyroidism and ophthalmopathy. In TCRdb, the multiplex PCR reads were re-called with MiXCR into one record per CDR3 protein. The sample lists roughly 300,000 distinct CDR3 sequences; about 20% were seen once. Sequencing was performed on blood. These receptors were collected from a woman in her forties or fifties with Graves' hyperthyroidism. The CDR3 runs from the conserved cysteine through the conserved F or W. Each record gives: clone size, V gene, CDR3 length, D gene, J gene, CDR3 protein, CDR3 DNA. A D gene is named only where the DNA matches it firmly. For some rows the clone size is stated as once, few or many, or as a class when expanded; others skip it.

clone size: NA; V gene: TRBV7-3; CDR3 length: 15; D gene: NA; J gene: TRBJ2-1; CDR3 protein: CASSPGTRARVEQFF; CDR3 DNA: TGTGCCAGCAGCCCCGGGACCCGTGCGCGAGTGGAGCAGTTCTTC
clone size: NA; V gene: TRBV6-6; CDR3 length: 17; D gene: TRBD2; J gene: TRBJ2-5; CDR3 protein: CASSYVASGGAGETQYF; CDR3 DNA: TGTGCCAGCAGTTACGTGGCTAGCGGGGGGGCGGGGGAGACCCAGTACTTC
clone size: many; V gene: TRBV13; CDR3 length: 20; D gene: TRBD2; J gene: TRBJ2-3; CDR3 protein: CASRAFGSGRLAGVTDTQYF; CDR3 DNA: TGTGCCAGCAGAGCTTTCGGATCAGGGCGGCTAGCGGGGGTCACAGATACGCAGTATTTT
clone size: once; V gene: TRBV7-2; CDR3 length: 16; D gene: NA; J gene: TRBJ2-5; CDR3 protein: CASSLDLWQDQETQYF; CDR3 DNA: TGTGCCAGCAGCTTAGATCTCTGGCAAGACCAAGAGACCCAGTACTTC
clone size: many; V gene: TRBV2; CDR3 length: 14; D gene: NA; J gene: TRBJ1-2; CDR3 protein: CASSPDGITYGYTF; CDR3 DNA: TGTGCCAGCAGCCCCGACGGCATTACCTATGGCTACACCTTC
clone size: once; V gene: TRBV5-1; CDR3 length: 19; D gene: TRBD2; J gene: TRBJ2-3; CDR3 protein: CASSRLGLAGVTSTDTQYF; CDR3 DNA: TGCGCCAGCAGCCGCTTGGGACTAGCGGGAGTAACTAGCACAGATACGCAGTATTTT
clone size: many; V gene: TRBV30; CDR3 length: 16; D gene: TRBD2; J gene: TRBJ2-2; CDR3 protein: CAWSVLAGGRTGELFF; CDR3 DNA: TGTGCCTGGAGTGTACTAGCGGGAGGGCGGACCGGGGAGCTGTTTTTT
clone size: NA; V gene: TRBV11-2; CDR3 length: 13; D gene: NA; J gene: TRBJ2-5; CDR3 protein: CASSATFSETQYF; CDR3 DNA: TGTGCCAGCAGTGCTACTTTCTCGGAGACCCAGTACTTC
clone size: few; V gene: TRBV20-1; CDR3 length: 13; D gene: NA; J gene: TRBJ2-7; CDR3 protein: CSAYPLGTYEQYF; CDR3 DNA: TGCAGTGCCTACCCGCTGGGGACCTACGAGCAGTACTTC
clone size: many; V gene: TRBV3-1; CDR3 length: 14; D gene: NA; J gene: TRBJ1-1; CDR3 protein: CASSQVGLNTEAFF; CDR3 DNA: TGTGCCAGCAGCCAAGTAGGGTTGAACACTGAAGCTTTCTTT
clone size: many; V gene: TRBV10-3; CDR3 length: 14; D gene: TRBD1; J gene: TRBJ2-7; CDR3 protein: CAISETLQGGEQYF; CDR3 DNA: TGTGCCATCAGTGAGACCTTACAGGGGGGCGAGCAGTACTTC
clone size: many; V gene: TRBV6-1; CDR3 length: 13; D gene: NA; J gene: TRBJ2-2; CDR3 protein: CASSDANTGELFF; CDR3 DNA: TGTGCCAGCAGTGACGCGAACACCGGGGAGCTGTTTTTT
clone size: NA; V gene: TRBV19; CDR3 length: 16; D gene: TRBD1; J gene: TRBJ1-6; CDR3 protein: CASNTLRDRGSSPLHF; CDR3 DNA: TGTGCCAGTAATACGCTCCGGGACAGGGGCTCTTCACCCCTCCACTTT
clone size: NA; V gene: TRBV3-1; CDR3 length: 16; D gene: NA; J gene: TRBJ2-3; CDR3 protein: CASSPQPVLSADTQYF; CDR3 DNA: TGTGCCAGCAGCCCCCAACCGGTATTGAGCGCAGATACGCAGTATTTT
clone size: NA; V gene: TRBV6-4; CDR3 length: 16; D gene: TRBD1; J gene: TRBJ2-2; CDR3 protein: CASSPRTGQYTGELFF; CDR3 DNA: TGTGCCAGCAGTCCACGGACAGGGCAGTATACCGGGGAGCTGTTTTTT
clone size: NA; V gene: TRBV5-1; CDR3 length: 14; D gene: NA; J gene: TRBJ1-1; CDR3 protein: CASSLDSPNTEAFF; CDR3 DNA: TGCGCCAGCAGCTTGGACAGCCCGAACACTGAAGCTTTCTTT
clone size: NA; V gene: TRBV12-3/TRBV12-4; CDR3 length: 15; D gene: NA; J gene: TRBJ2-7; CDR3 protein: CASSSGALLSYEQYF; CDR3 DNA: TGTGCCAGCAGTTCCGGGGCCCTTTTATCCTACGAGCAGTACTTC
clone size: NA; V gene: TRBV6-1; CDR3 length: 15; D gene: TRBD2; J gene: TRBJ2-1; CDR3 protein: CAPLSTSGSPNEQFF; CDR3 DNA: TGTGCCCCGCTCTCGACTAGCGGGAGTCCCAATGAGCAGTTCTTC
clone size: NA; V gene: TRBV2; CDR3 length: 15; D gene: TRBD1; J gene: TRBJ1-1; CDR3 protein: CASSRMTGGGTEAFF; CDR3 DNA: TGCGCCAGCAGCCGAATGACAGGGGGCGGAACTGAAGCTTTCTTT
clone size: NA; V gene: TRBV15; CDR3 length: 16; D gene: TRBD1; J gene: TRBJ1-5; CDR3 protein: CATSSPGQGLEQPQHF; CDR3 DNA: TGTGCCACCAGCAGCCCGGGACAGGGGTTGGAACAGCCCCAGCATTTT
clone size: many; V gene: TRBV11-2; CDR3 length: 14; D gene: NA; J gene: TRBJ2-7; CDR3 protein: CASSLLPSGYEQYF; CDR3 DNA: TGTGCCAGCAGCTTACTCCCGAGCGGCTACGAGCAGTACTTC
clone size: NA; V gene: TRBV2; CDR3 length: 14; D gene: NA; J gene: TRBJ1-2; CDR3 protein: CASSERSGVDGYTF; CDR3 DNA: TGTGCCAGCAGTGAACGGAGTGGCGTTGATGGCTACACCTTC
clone size: NA; V gene: TRBV7-8; CDR3 length: 15; D gene: TRBD2; J gene: TRBJ2-5; CDR3 protein: CASNPAAGGWETQYF; CDR3 DNA: TGTGCCAGCAACCCCGCAGCGGGAGGGTGGGAGACCCAGTACTTC
clone size: NA; V gene: TRBV6-1; CDR3 length: 12; D gene: NA; J gene: TRBJ2-5; CDR3 protein: CASRTIGETQYF; CDR3 DNA: TGTGCCAGCAGAACGATAGGGGAGACCCAGTACTTC
clone size: NA; V gene: TRBV27; CDR3 length: 16; D gene: NA; J gene: TRBJ2-1; CDR3 protein: CASSSPTSSPYNEQFF; CDR3 DNA: TGTGCCAGCAGTTCTCCAACTAGTTCCCCCTACAATGAGCAGTTCTTC
clone size: many; V gene: TRBV2; CDR3 length: 15; D gene: TRBD1; J gene: TRBJ1-2; CDR3 protein: CASSDLQGDDYGYTF; CDR3 DNA: TGTGCCAGCAGTGACCTACAGGGGGATGACTATGGCTACACCTTC
clone size: many; V gene: TRBV13; CDR3 length: 15; D gene: NA; J gene: TRBJ2-5; CDR3 protein: CASSLAVLGIETQYF; CDR3 DNA: TGTGCCAGCAGCTTAGCGGTCCTGGGGATCGAGACCCAGTACTTC
clone size: NA; V gene: TRBV19; CDR3 length: 13; D gene: TRBD1; J gene: TRBJ1-2; CDR3 protein: CASKDRGNYGYTF; CDR3 DNA: TGTGCCAGTAAGGACAGGGGTAACTATGGCTACACCTTC
clone size: many; V gene: TRBV15; CDR3 length: 15; D gene: NA; J gene: TRBJ1-2; CDR3 protein: CATSRDDRLNYGYTF; CDR3 DNA: TGTGCCACCAGCAGAGATGACAGGCTTAACTATGGCTACACCTTC
clone size: many; V gene: TRBV3-1; CDR3 length: 13; D gene: NA; J gene: TRBJ2-1; CDR3 protein: CASSQFMEDEQFF; CDR3 DNA: TGTGCCAGCAGCCAATTTATGGAGGATGAGCAGTTCTTC
clone size: NA; V gene: TRBV4-1; CDR3 length: 18; D gene: TRBD1; J gene: TRBJ2-1; CDR3 protein: CASSQDEGQGAAYNEQFF; CDR3 DNA: TGCGCCAGCAGCCAAGATGAGGGGCAGGGGGCCGCCTACAATGAGCAGTTCTTC
clone size: NA; V gene: TRBV4-1; CDR3 length: 15; D gene: NA; J gene: TRBJ1-2; CDR3 protein: CASSQEADINYGYTF; CDR3 DNA: TGCGCCAGCAGCCAAGAGGCAGACATCAACTATGGCTACACCTTC
clone size: NA; V gene: TRBV20-1; CDR3 length: 15; D gene: TRBD1; J gene: TRBJ1-4; CDR3 protein: CSARDPGQGSEKLFF; CDR3 DNA: TGCAGTGCTAGAGACCCGGGACAGGGGTCTGAAAAACTGTTTTTT
clone size: few; V gene: TRBV20-1; CDR3 length: 14; D gene: TRBD2; J gene: TRBJ2-1; CDR3 protein: CSIDPGLAEDEQFF; CDR3 DNA: TGCAGTATTGATCCGGGACTAGCGGAGGATGAGCAGTTCTTC
clone size: many; V gene: TRBV6-1; CDR3 length: 13; D gene: TRBD1; J gene: TRBJ1-1; CDR3 protein: CASSDGTGAEAFF; CDR3 DNA: TGTGCCAGCAGTGACGGGACAGGGGCTGAAGCTTTCTTT